One TCR beta chain is described in this entry. Its matching antigen is unknown. A much larger clone lies a single base off, so this may be a read error. This sample is part of a study of CD8 T cells in ankylosing spondylitis. The CDR3 totals 16 residues. CDR1 is MNHNY and CDR2 is SVGAGI in the germline V gene (reference sequence). Between the trimmed V and J ends, which lost 0 bases and 7 bases, there was a span of 18 bases. Each TCR beta library was made by quantitative 5'-RACE that incorporated molecular barcodes. TCRdb used MiXCR to reprocess the 5' RACE reads, holding one entry per CDR3 protein. In the table there are about 96,000 distinct CDR3 sequences, roughly 8.8% of which are singletons. Findings and caveats of the study: Within peripheral blood, clones linked to disease were CD8+ and relatively rare. Earlier studies detected some motif variants in reactive arthritis synovial fluid and blood.

The chain uses TRBV6-6 and TRBJ1-2, with D possibly TRBD1 on 6 matching bases. Sequenced: blood, either unsorted or a sorted T cell fraction (not recorded which). The TCR originated in a male donor with ankylosing spondylitis or in good health (not recorded which). CDR3 protein: CASSYSMVPGDSGYTF. For the CDR3, the DNA is TGTGCCAGCAGTTACTCGATGGTCCCAGGGGACTCTGGCTACACCTTC.